This T cell receptor beta chain was captured by sequencing in a study of regulatory T cells in long-lasting Graves disease (dated by TCRdb to the early 2020s). Context from the whole study: Persistent Graves' disease was defined as persistently positive TSH receptor autoantibodies together with antithyroid drug treatment for over 5 years. This study used TCR sequencing and RNA sequencing of peripheral blood to compare persistent Graves' disease patients against newly diagnosed Graves' disease patients. The study was conducted in China and was registered as a clinical trial. TCR sequencing covered approximately 13 persistent and approximately 20 newly diagnosed Graves' disease patients, around 35 samples in total. Persistent Graves' disease patients in the clinical cohort had taken antithyroid drugs for about 10.3 years on average. Paper-wide results and their limitations: TRBV28, TRBJ1-2 and TRBJ2-5 were preferentially used in persistent disease, while TRBV20-1 and TRBJ2-1 were favored in newly diagnosed disease. Compared with newly diagnosed patients, persistent Graves' disease patients had lower TCR Shannon entropy and fewer highly expanded clones, which suggests clonal expansion. As a limitation, the authors acknowledged that the small sample size may reduce accuracy. Patients with persistent disease shared more public clonotypes (about 3,000) than newly diagnosed patients did (966). The study examined only peripheral blood because the primary lesion, thyroid tissue, could not be accessed. Sequencing and analysis were restricted to the TCR beta chain.

A note on this clonotype: This clone's antigen is unknown. No base qualities exist here, and no much larger clone lies one base off it.

Library preparation was by multiplex PCR. Instrument on record: Illumina HiSeq 4000. iRepertoire HTBI primers and Arm-PCR amplification of CDR3 regions were used to construct TCR beta libraries. Before sequencing, the PCR products went through gel purification. Per the original workflow: Gene usage analysis of CDR3 amino acid clonotypes relied on the approximately 62 TRBV and 13 to 15 TRBJ segments identified across samples. Filtered high-quality paired reads were merged into contigs using COPE and FqMerger. BLAST was used to align contigs to the IMGT TRBV, TRBD and TRBJ reference genes, and CDR3 was defined following IMGT. Clonotypes above 0.1% frequency were classified as highly expanded clones. Shannon entropy served as the measure of repertoire diversity, while the Gini coefficient captured V-J evenness. A clonotype was considered public if more than one individual shared it. TCRdb ran its own pipeline on the public reads, namely fastp trimming at Q25 and MiXCR clone calling, and kept in-frame beta chains. A single entry per CDR3 protein holds the most common genes and DNA from its merged rows. In this record, the V and J calls reflect TCRdb's handling and not the investigators' own analysis. In this sample the table shows about 460,000 distinct CDR3 sequences, 20% to 25% of which occur a single time. The top ten clones comprise about 12% of the sample.

Per the publication, the time point label means: persistent/refractory GD, antithyroid drugs over 5 years with positive TRAb. For both TCR sequencing and RNA sequencing, RNA was extracted from PBMCs using TRIzol. Graves' disease was diagnosed according to American Thyroid Association guidelines. The patients came from an endocrinology department in Xi'an, China. From each patient, around 9 milliliters of peripheral blood was collected into an EDTA anticoagulant tube. Ficoll Paque Plus density gradient separation was used to isolate PBMCs, and no further T cell sorting was performed. An Agilent 2100 Bioanalyzer and agarose gel were used to check RNA quality, while a NanoDrop 2000 measured RNA concentration. V has 9 bases trimmed and J has 1 base trimmed; junction bases matching no gene number 8. CDR1 SGHTA and CDR2 FQGNSA were looked up in the germline V gene. Including the terminal cysteine and phenylalanine, the CDR3 comprises 14 residues. Only the CDR3 DNA stays, 42 bases, in frame from base 1.

Specimen: peripheral blood mononuclear cells (PBMCs), collected when the disease was refractory, from a patient treated with antithyroid drugs. Recombination connected TRBV7-2 to TRBJ1-1; TRBD1 lines up with 7 middle nucleotides. The sequence derives from a female donor with Graves disease. In nucleotide form, the sequence is TGTGCCAGTCAAAAGGGGGCTTCGAACACTGAAGCTTTCTTT. Protein translation: CASQKGASNTEAFF.